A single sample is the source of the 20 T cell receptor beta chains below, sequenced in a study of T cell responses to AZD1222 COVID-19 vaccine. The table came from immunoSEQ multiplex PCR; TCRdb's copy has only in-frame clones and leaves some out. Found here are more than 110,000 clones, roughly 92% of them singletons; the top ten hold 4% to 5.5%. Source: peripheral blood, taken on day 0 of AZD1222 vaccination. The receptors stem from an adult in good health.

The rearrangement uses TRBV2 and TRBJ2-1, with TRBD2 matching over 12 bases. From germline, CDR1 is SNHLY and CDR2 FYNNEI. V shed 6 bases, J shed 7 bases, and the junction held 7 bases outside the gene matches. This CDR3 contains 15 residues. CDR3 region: CASRPTSGSSNEQFF. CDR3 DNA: TGTGCCAGCAGACCGACTAGCGGGAGTTCAAATGAGCAGTTCTTC.

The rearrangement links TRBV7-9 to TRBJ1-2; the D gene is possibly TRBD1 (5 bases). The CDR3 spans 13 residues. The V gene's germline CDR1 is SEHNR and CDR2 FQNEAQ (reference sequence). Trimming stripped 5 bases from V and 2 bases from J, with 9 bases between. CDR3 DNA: TGTGCCAGCAGCCCGGAGGGGAACTATGGCTACACCTTC. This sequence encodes CASSPEGNYGYTF. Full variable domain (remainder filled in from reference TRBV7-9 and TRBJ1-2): DTGVSQNPRHKITKRGQNVTFRCDPISEHNRLYWYRQTLGQGPEFLTYFQNEAQLEKSRLLSDRFSAERPKGSFSTLEIQRTEQGDSAMYLCASSPEGNYGYTFGSGTRLTVV.

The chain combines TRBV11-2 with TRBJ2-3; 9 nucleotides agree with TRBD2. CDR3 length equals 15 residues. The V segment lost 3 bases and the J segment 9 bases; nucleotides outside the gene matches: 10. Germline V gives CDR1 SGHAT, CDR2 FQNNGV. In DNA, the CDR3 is TGTGCCAGCAGCTTGGGCGGGGGGGCCGTAGAGACGCAGTATTTT. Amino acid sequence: CASSLGGGAVETQYF.

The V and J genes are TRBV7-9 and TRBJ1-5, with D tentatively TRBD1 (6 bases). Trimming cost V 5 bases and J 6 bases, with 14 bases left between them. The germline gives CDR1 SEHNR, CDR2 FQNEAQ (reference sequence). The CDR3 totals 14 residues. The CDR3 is CASSPGGNPQPQHF. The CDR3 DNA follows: TGTGCCAGCAGCCCCGGGGGCAATCCTCAGCCCCAGCATTTT.

The CDR3 bases are TGTGCCAGCAGCCTAACAGGGGACGAGCAGTACTTC. It specifies CASSLTGDEQYF. The rearrangement links TRBV12-3 or TRBV12-4 to TRBJ2-7, with TRBD1 matching 7 bases. This CDR3 comprises 12 residues. With 6 bases clipped from V and 5 bases from J, the junction kept 4 bases outside the gene matches.

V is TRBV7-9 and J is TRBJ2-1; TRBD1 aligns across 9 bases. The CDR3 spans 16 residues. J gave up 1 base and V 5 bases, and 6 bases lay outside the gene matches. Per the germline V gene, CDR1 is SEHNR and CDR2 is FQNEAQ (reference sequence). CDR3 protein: CASSDPGQGSYNEQFF. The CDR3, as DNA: TGTGCCAGCAGCGATCCAGGACAGGGGTCCTACAATGAGCAGTTCTTC. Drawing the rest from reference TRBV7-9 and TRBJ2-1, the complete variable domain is DTGVSQNPRHKITKRGQNVTFRCDPISEHNRLYWYRQTLGQGPEFLTYFQNEAQLEKSRLLSDRFSAERPKGSFSTLEIQRTEQGDSAMYLCASSDPGQGSYNEQFFGPGTRLTVL.

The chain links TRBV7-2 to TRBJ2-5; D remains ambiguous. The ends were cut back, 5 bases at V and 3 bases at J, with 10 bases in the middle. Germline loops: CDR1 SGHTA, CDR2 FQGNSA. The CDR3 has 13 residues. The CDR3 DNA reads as TGTGCCAGCAGCGGGTTGGGCAAAGAGACCCAGTACTTC. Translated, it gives CASSGLGKETQYF.

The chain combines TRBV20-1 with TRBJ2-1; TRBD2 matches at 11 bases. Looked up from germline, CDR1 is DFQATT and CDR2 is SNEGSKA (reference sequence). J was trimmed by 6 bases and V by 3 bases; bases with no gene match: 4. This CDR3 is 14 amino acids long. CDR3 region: CSASLAGGRNEQFF. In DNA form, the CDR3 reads TGCAGTGCTAGTTTAGCGGGAGGGCGCAATGAGCAGTTCTTC.

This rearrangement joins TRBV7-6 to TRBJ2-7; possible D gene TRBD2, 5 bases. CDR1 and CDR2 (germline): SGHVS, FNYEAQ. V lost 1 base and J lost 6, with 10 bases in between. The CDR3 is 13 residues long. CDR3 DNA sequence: TGTGCCAGCAGCTTAGGAGGGAAGGGCGAGCAGTACTTC. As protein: CASSLGGKGEQYF.

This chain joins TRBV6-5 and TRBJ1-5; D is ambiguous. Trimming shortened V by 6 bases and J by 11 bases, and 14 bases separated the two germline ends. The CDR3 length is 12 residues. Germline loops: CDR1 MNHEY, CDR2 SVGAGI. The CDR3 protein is CASSEGGRAQHF. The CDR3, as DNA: TGTGCCAGCAGCGAGGGTGGTCGTGCCCAGCATTTT.

CDR3 sequence: CASSQSRDRGLGLFF. Here the CDR3 DNA reads TGTGCCAGCAGCCAATCCCGGGACAGGGGCCTCGGGCTGTTTTTT. This rearrangement joins TRBV7-9 to TRBJ1-4; TRBD1 matches 10 bases. J was trimmed by 14 bases and V by 5 bases; bases with no gene match: 14. This CDR3 has 15 residues. Germline loops: CDR1 SEHNR, CDR2 FQNEAQ (reference sequence). The full variable domain, rest sourced from reference TRBV7-9 and TRBJ1-4, is DTGVSQNPRHKITKRGQNVTFRCDPISEHNRLYWYRQTLGQGPEFLTYFQNEAQLEKSRLLSDRFSAERPKGSFSTLEIQRTEQGDSAMYLCASSQSRDRGLGLFFGSGTQLSVL.

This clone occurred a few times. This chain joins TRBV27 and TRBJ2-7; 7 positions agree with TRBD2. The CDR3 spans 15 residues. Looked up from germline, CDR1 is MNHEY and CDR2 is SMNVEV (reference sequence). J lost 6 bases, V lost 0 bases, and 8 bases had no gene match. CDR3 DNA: TGTGCCAGCAGTTTATCGAAGGGAGGGGACGGCGAGCAGTACTTC. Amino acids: CASSLSKGGDGEQYF.

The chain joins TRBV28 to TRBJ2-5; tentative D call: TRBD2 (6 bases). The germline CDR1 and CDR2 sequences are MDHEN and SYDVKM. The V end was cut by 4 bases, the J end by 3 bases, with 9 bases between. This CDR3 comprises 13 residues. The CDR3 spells CASSSGGEETQYF. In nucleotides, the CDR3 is TGTGCCAGCAGTTCTGGAGGGGAAGAGACCCAGTACTTC.

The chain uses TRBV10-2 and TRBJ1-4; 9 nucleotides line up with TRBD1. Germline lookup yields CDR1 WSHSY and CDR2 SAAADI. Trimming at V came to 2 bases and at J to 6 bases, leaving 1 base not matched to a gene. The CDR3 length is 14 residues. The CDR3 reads CASSEDRGDEKLFF. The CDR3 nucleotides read TGCGCCAGCAGTGAGGACAGGGGGGATGAAAAACTGTTTTTT.

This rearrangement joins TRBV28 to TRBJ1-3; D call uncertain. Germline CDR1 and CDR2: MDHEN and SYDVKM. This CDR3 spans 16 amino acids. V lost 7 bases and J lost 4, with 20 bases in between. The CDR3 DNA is TGTGCCAGCACCTATCGAAGGTGGGCAGGAGGAAACACCATATATTTT. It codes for CASTYRRWAGGNTIYF.

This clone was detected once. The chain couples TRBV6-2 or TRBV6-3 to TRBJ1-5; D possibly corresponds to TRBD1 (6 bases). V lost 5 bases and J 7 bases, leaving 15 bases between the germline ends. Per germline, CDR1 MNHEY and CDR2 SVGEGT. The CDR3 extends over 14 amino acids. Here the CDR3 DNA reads TGTGCCAGCAGTAACGACAGGTTTTGGCAGCCCCAGCATTTT. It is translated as CASSNDRFWQPQHF.

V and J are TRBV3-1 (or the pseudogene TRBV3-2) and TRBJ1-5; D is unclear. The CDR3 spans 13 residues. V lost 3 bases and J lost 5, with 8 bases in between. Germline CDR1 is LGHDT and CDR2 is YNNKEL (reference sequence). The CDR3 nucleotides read TGTGCCAGCAGCCAGAGCTGGGATCAGCCCCAGCATTTT. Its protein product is CASSQSWDQPQHF.

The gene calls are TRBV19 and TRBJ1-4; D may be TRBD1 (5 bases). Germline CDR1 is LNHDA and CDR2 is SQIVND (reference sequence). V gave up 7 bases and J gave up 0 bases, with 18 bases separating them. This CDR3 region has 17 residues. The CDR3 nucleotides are TGTGCCAGTACCTTCTCGGTTCAGACAGCAACTAATGAAAAACTGTTTTTT. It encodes CASTFSVQTATNEKLFF.

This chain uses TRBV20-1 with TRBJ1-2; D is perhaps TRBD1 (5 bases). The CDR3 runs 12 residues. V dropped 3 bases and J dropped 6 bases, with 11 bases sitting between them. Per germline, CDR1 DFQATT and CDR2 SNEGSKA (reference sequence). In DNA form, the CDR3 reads TGCAGTGCTAGTCTGGGACCGGATGGCTACACCTTC. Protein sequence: CSASLGPDGYTF.

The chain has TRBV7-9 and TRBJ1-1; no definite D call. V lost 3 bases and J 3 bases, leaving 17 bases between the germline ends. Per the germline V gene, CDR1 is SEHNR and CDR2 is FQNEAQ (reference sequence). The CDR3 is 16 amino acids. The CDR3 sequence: CASSFLLLSQHTEAFF. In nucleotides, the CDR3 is TGTGCCAGCAGCTTTCTTTTATTGTCACAGCACACTGAAGCTTTCTTT.